A single sample is the source of the 30 T cell receptor beta chains below, sequenced in a study of glioma-infiltrating T cells after dendritic cell vaccination. Data came from immunoSEQ multiplex PCR; TCRdb stores just in-frame clones and leaves some out. The table includes tens of thousands of clones, 65% to 90% detected once. The sequenced sample was blood, obtained before dendritic cell vaccination. The receptors come from a human donor with glioblastoma.

CDR3 coding DNA: TGTGCCAGCAGTGAAATTGCGGACCAAGAGACCCAGTACTTC. Protein: CASSEIADQETQYF. This chain connects TRBV6-1 to TRBJ2-5; D uncertain. CDR1 MNHNS and CDR2 SASEGT come from the germline V gene. There are 14 residues in the CDR3. Trimming stripped 2 bases from V and 0 bases from J, with 7 bases between.

The gene calls are TRBV7-9 and TRBJ1-1; D gene uncertain. The V end was cut by 6 bases, the J end by 8 bases, with 19 bases between. CDR3 length: 14 amino acids. Germline V gene data show CDR1 as SEHNR and CDR2 as FQNEAQ (reference sequence). The CDR3 is CASREDGNPAEAFF. The CDR3, as DNA: TGTGCCAGCAGGGAGGACGGTAACCCCGCAGAAGCTTTCTTT. The full variable domain, in which reference TRBV7-9 and TRBJ1-1 provide the parts outside the CDR3, is DTGVSQNPRHKITKRGQNVTFRCDPISEHNRLYWYRQTLGQGPEFLTYFQNEAQLEKSRLLSDRFSAERPKGSFSTLEIQRTEQGDSAMYLCASREDGNPAEAFFGQGTRLTVV.

The chain has TRBV7-9 and TRBJ2-3, with 9 bases matching TRBD1. The CDR3 runs 16 residues. V shed 1 base and J 0 bases; nucleotides not matched to a gene: 2. Per the germline V gene, CDR1 is SEHNR and CDR2 is FQNEAQ (reference sequence). This CDR3 reads CASSLVGTGSTDTQYF. The CDR3 region has the DNA TGTGCCAGCAGCTTAGTTGGGACAGGGAGCACAGATACGCAGTATTTT.

V usage is TRBV6-1 and J usage is TRBJ2-3, with 13 bases identical to TRBD2. V was clipped by 10 bases and J by 3 bases; unmatched bases: 7. In germline, CDR1 is MNHNS, CDR2 SASEGT. The length of the CDR3 is 15 residues. Here the CDR3 DNA reads TGTGCCATCGGACTAGCGGGGGCTAAAACAGATACGCAGTATTTT. It is translated as CAIGLAGAKTDTQYF.

The chain joins TRBV28 to TRBJ2-1, with 9 positions matching TRBD1. Germline values: CDR1 MDHEN, CDR2 SYDVKM. With V trimmed by 5 bases and J by 3 bases, 8 bases remained unmatched. The CDR3 totals 16 residues. CDR3: CASSENRGHDYNEQFF. The CDR3 DNA is TGTGCCAGCAGTGAAAACAGGGGGCACGACTACAATGAGCAGTTCTTC.

The chain is built from TRBV19 and TRBJ1-2, with 9 positions matching TRBD1. Germline V gene sequence: CDR1 LNHDA, CDR2 SQIVND (reference sequence). The CDR3 runs 13 residues. The V and J ends lost 5 bases and 5 bases, in that order; junction bases with no gene match: 3. CDR3 loop: CASSPGTGYGYTF. The CDR3, as DNA: TGTGCCAGTAGTCCCGGGACAGGGTATGGCTACACCTTC.

This clone appeared a few times. The J gene is TRBJ1-1, the V gene TRBV5-6, with 8 bases matching TRBD1. V lost 4 bases and J lost 4; bases outside the gene matches: 9. The CDR3 runs 15 residues. Looked up from germline, CDR1 is SGHDT and CDR2 is YYEEEE. The DNA for the CDR3 is TGTGCCAGCAGCCCATGGGACAGGAAGGCCACTGAAGCTTTCTTT. Translated, it gives CASSPWDRKATEAFF.

J is TRBJ2-4 and V is TRBV29-1; TRBD1 might be the D (6 bases). The CDR3 is 15 amino acids. Germline V gene data show CDR1 as SQVTM and CDR2 as ANQGSEA. V was clipped by 2 bases and J by 0 bases, with 11 bases between them. The CDR3 nucleotides read TGCAGCGTTGAAACAGGGAATCTAGCCAAAAACATTCAGTACTTC. Protein sequence: CSVETGNLAKNIQYF.

The J gene is TRBJ2-1, the V gene TRBV9; 10 nucleotides agree with TRBD1. V lost 4 bases and J lost 5; bases outside the gene matches: 6. The CDR3 length is 15 residues. Germline V gene lookup returns CDR1 SGDLS and CDR2 YYNGEE. CDR3 residues: CASSTKGTGDNEQFF. CDR3 DNA: TGTGCCAGCAGCACCAAGGGGACAGGGGACAATGAGCAGTTCTTC. The variable domain in full, with the rest retrieved from reference TRBV9 and TRBJ2-1, is DSGVTQTPKHLITATGQRVTLRCSPRSGDLSVYWYQQSLDQGLQFLIQYYNGEERAKGNILERFSAQQFPDLHSELNLSSLELGDSALYFCASSTKGTGDNEQFFGPGTRLTVL.

The CDR3 region is CSVDGGVDGNPKNIQYF. The CDR3 DNA reads TGCAGCGTTGATGGGGGGGTTGACGGTAACCCGAAAAACATTCAGTACTTC. The chain carries TRBV29-1 and TRBJ2-4; TRBD2 aligns across 7 bases. The germline V gene has CDR1 SQVTM and CDR2 ANQGSEA. J lost 4 bases, V lost 3 bases, and 15 bases had no gene match. The length of the CDR3 is 17 residues.

The chain has TRBV2 and TRBJ2-7; a weak D match, TRBD1 (6 bases). CDR1 is SNHLY and CDR2 is FYNNEI in the germline V gene. The CDR3 covers 14 residues. The V and J ends lost 6 bases and 4 bases respectively, with 16 bases between them. The chain's CDR3 is CASRATGGRYEQYF. The CDR3 DNA sequence: TGTGCCAGCAGGGCGACAGGAGGTCGGTACGAGCAGTACTTC.

V is TRBV7-9 and J is TRBJ1-5, with D perhaps TRBD1 (6 bases). Deletions cut 0 bases from V and 0 bases from J, with 12 bases between. The CDR3 length is 17 residues. The germline CDR1 and CDR2 sequences are SEHNR and FQNEAQ (reference sequence). This CDR3 reads CASSLAVPGDSNQPQHF. The CDR3 coding sequence is TGTGCCAGCAGCTTAGCCGTTCCAGGGGATAGCAATCAGCCCCAGCATTTT.

This chain links TRBV7-6 with TRBJ1-1; D unclear. Trimming left V 1 base short and J 0 bases short, with 12 bases between. This CDR3 region has 16 residues. Germline loops: CDR1 SGHVS, CDR2 FNYEAQ. CDR3 bases: TGTGCCAGCAGCTTAGTTGAATCAAGCCTGAACACTGAAGCTTTCTTT. Translation gives CASSLVESSLNTEAFF.

This chain connects TRBV5-1 to TRBJ1-2; unclear D gene. Trimming left V 3 bases short and J 4 bases short, with 10 bases between. Germline values: CDR1 SGHRS, CDR2 YFSETQ. The CDR3 is 13 residues long. CDR3 residues: CASSSNGGYGYTF. In DNA, the CDR3 is TGCGCCAGCAGCTCGAATGGAGGCTATGGCTACACCTTC.

This chain uses TRBV4-1 with TRBJ1-4, with 8 bases matching TRBD1. The CDR3 is 15 amino acids. Per the germline V gene, CDR1 is MGHRA and CDR2 is YSYEKL. J gave up 6 bases and V 1 base, and 4 bases lay outside the gene matches. The CDR3, as DNA: TGCGCCAGCAGCCAAGCTACAGGGGGATATGAAAAACTGTTTTTT. This sequence encodes CASSQATGGYEKLFF.

This clone was seen only a few times. The genes are TRBV27 and TRBJ1-6; 9 nucleotides line up with TRBD1. Trimming removed 0 bases from V and 9 bases from J; junction bases left unmatched: 6. Germline assignment: CDR1 MNHEY and CDR2 SMNVEV (reference sequence). The CDR3 spans 16 residues. The CDR3 loop is CASSLSAQGAGSPLHF. The CDR3 nucleotides are TGTGCCAGCAGTTTATCTGCACAGGGGGCAGGTTCACCCCTCCACTTT.

CDR3 coding DNA: TGTGCCAGCAGTTTAACTAGCGGGAGGAGCTCCTACGAGCAGTACTTC. This sequence encodes CASSLTSGRSSYEQYF. The chain is built from TRBV28 and TRBJ2-7; TRBD2 aligns across 12 bases. V was pared by 2 bases and J by 0 bases, with 2 bases of the junction left unmatched. This CDR3 contains 16 residues. Germline V gene sequence: CDR1 MDHEN, CDR2 SYDVKM. The full variable domain, its missing parts supplied by reference TRBV28 and TRBJ2-7, is DVKVTQSSRYLVKRTGEKVFLECVQDMDHENMFWYRQDPGLGLRLIYFSYDVKMKEKGDIPEGYSVSREKKERFSLILESASTNQTSMYLCASSLTSGRSSYEQYFGPGTRLTVT.

The chain carries TRBV5-1 and TRBJ1-2; D remains unclear. Germline-derived CDR1 and CDR2 are SGHRS and YFSETQ. This CDR3 comprises 13 residues. V was pared by 1 base and J by 4 bases, with 8 bases between. CDR3: CASSLTALYGYTF. Here the CDR3 DNA reads TGCGCCAGCAGCTTGACAGCTCTCTATGGCTACACCTTC. The full variable domain, its missing parts supplied by reference TRBV5-1 and TRBJ1-2, is KAGVTQTPRYLIKTRGQQVTLSCSPISGHRSVSWYQQTPGQGLQFLFEYFSETQRNKGNFPGRFSGRQFSNSRSEMNVSTLELGDSALYLCASSLTALYGYTFGSGTRLTVV.

The chain links TRBV29-1 to TRBJ2-1; a possible D gene is TRBD1 (6 bases). The CDR3 extends over 14 amino acids. V lost 4 bases to trimming and J lost 7 bases, with 17 bases between them. CDR1 is SQVTM, CDR2 ANQGSEA, per germline. In nucleotides, the CDR3 is TGCAGCGTTGTAAGAACAGGGTCCCGTAATGAGCAGTTCTTC. Encoded protein: CSVVRTGSRNEQFF.

The chain couples TRBV5-1 to TRBJ2-3; D unclear. There are 12 residues in the CDR3. Trimming took 4 bases from V and 4 from J, leaving 7 bases between them. Germline-derived CDR1 and CDR2 are SGHRS and YFSETQ. In nucleotides, the CDR3 is TGCGCCAGCAGCCCCCGGTCAGATACGCAGTATTTT. Protein sequence: CASSPRSDTQYF.

The chain is built from TRBV13 and TRBJ2-3; maybe TRBD1 (5 bases). The V gene's germline CDR1 is PRHDT and CDR2 FYEKMQ (reference sequence). V was clipped by 5 bases and J by 3 bases, with 21 bases between them. This CDR3 contains 17 residues. The CDR3 loop reads CASSRSRQGIGTDTQYF. The CDR3 DNA reads TGTGCCAGCAGCAGATCTCGCCAGGGTATTGGGACAGATACGCAGTATTTT.

The CDR3 sequence: CASRENKGGGNEKLFF. CDR3 coding DNA: TGTGCCAGCCGAGAGAATAAGGGGGGAGGGAATGAAAAACTGTTTTTT. The chain couples TRBV6-6 to TRBJ1-4; the D gene is possibly TRBD1 (6 bases). CDR1 MNHNY and CDR2 SVGAGI come from the germline V gene (reference sequence). V was trimmed by 8 bases and J by 5 bases, leaving 21 bases between them. This CDR3 has 16 residues.

V is TRBV12-5 and J is TRBJ1-1; TRBD1 matches 7 bases. The CDR3 totals 17 residues. CDR1 and CDR2 from the germline V gene are LGHNT and FRNRAP. With 0 bases clipped from V and 4 bases from J, the junction kept 11 bases outside the gene matches. The CDR3, as DNA: TGTGCTAGTGGTTTGGTTGTACGGGAGGGGGCTGGCACTGAAGCTTTCTTT. Translating gives CASGLVVREGAGTEAFF.

The rearrangement uses TRBV30 and TRBJ2-5, with D tentatively TRBD2 (6 bases). The CDR3 totals 11 residues. Germline V gives CDR1 GTSNPN, CDR2 SVGIG (reference sequence). The germline V and J ends were trimmed by 5 bases and 5 bases, with 9 bases remaining between them. CDR3 sequence (DNA): TGTGCCTGGGGGGCGGGGGAGACCCAGTACTTC. Its protein is CAWGAGETQYF.

The DNA of the CDR3 is TGTGCCAGCAGCTTACGAACAGGGAGGAACACCGGGGAGCTGTTTTTT. This gives the protein CASSLRTGRNTGELFF. The chain carries TRBV7-6 and TRBJ2-2; the D gene is possibly TRBD1 (6 bases). This CDR3 contains 16 residues. Germline CDR1 and CDR2: SGHVS and FNYEAQ. Trimming stripped 2 bases from V and 1 base from J, with 11 bases between.

Here the CDR3 DNA reads TGTGCCAGCAAGCCCCCGACAGGGTATTATTTCGGCGAGCAGTACTTC. Translating it yields CASKPPTGYYFGEQYF. The J gene is TRBJ2-7, the V gene TRBV27, with TRBD1 identical over 7 bases. The junction had 18 bases not matched to a gene; V was cut back by 7 bases and J by 6 bases. The CDR3 spans 16 residues. Germline V CDR1 and CDR2: MNHEY, SMNVEV (reference sequence).

V is TRBV7-8 and J is TRBJ1-3; a possible D gene is TRBD1 (5 bases). From germline, CDR1 is SGHVS and CDR2 FQNEAQ. The CDR3 consists of 14 residues. V shed 1 base and J shed 4 bases, with 8 bases lying between them. CDR3 nucleotide sequence: TGTGCCAGCAGCTTAGGGGGCCAAGGAAACACCATATATTTT. Its translation: CASSLGGQGNTIYF.

The chain is built from TRBV4-2 and TRBJ2-5; the D gene is possibly TRBD2 (5 bases). The CDR3 covers 12 residues. From germline, CDR1 is LGHNA and CDR2 YNFKEQ. V lost 5 bases and J 11 bases, leaving 15 bases between the germline ends. CDR3 residues: CASSLGSWEQYF. CDR3 sequence (DNA): TGTGCCAGCAGCTTGGGCAGTTGGGAGCAGTACTTC.

This clone was seen just once. This chain joins TRBV7-3 and TRBJ2-1, with 7 bases fitting TRBD2. CDR3 length: 15 residues. CDR1 SGHTA and CDR2 FQGTGA come from the germline V gene. The V segment lost 6 bases and the J segment 6 bases; nucleotides outside the gene matches: 11. The CDR3 is CASRPPGLNFNEQFF. CDR3 bases: TGTGCCAGCAGACCTCCGGGACTAAATTTCAATGAGCAGTTCTTC.

The CDR3 spells CASSQRQGLDEKLFF. The DNA for the CDR3 is TGTGCCAGCAGCCAACGACAGGGCCTGGATGAAAAACTGTTTTTT. The chain recombines TRBV4-2 with TRBJ1-4; 7 positions agree with TRBD1. The CDR3 sequence is 15 residues long. Trimming removed 2 bases from V and 6 bases from J; junction bases left unmatched: 6. Germline-derived CDR1 and CDR2 are LGHNA and YNFKEQ.